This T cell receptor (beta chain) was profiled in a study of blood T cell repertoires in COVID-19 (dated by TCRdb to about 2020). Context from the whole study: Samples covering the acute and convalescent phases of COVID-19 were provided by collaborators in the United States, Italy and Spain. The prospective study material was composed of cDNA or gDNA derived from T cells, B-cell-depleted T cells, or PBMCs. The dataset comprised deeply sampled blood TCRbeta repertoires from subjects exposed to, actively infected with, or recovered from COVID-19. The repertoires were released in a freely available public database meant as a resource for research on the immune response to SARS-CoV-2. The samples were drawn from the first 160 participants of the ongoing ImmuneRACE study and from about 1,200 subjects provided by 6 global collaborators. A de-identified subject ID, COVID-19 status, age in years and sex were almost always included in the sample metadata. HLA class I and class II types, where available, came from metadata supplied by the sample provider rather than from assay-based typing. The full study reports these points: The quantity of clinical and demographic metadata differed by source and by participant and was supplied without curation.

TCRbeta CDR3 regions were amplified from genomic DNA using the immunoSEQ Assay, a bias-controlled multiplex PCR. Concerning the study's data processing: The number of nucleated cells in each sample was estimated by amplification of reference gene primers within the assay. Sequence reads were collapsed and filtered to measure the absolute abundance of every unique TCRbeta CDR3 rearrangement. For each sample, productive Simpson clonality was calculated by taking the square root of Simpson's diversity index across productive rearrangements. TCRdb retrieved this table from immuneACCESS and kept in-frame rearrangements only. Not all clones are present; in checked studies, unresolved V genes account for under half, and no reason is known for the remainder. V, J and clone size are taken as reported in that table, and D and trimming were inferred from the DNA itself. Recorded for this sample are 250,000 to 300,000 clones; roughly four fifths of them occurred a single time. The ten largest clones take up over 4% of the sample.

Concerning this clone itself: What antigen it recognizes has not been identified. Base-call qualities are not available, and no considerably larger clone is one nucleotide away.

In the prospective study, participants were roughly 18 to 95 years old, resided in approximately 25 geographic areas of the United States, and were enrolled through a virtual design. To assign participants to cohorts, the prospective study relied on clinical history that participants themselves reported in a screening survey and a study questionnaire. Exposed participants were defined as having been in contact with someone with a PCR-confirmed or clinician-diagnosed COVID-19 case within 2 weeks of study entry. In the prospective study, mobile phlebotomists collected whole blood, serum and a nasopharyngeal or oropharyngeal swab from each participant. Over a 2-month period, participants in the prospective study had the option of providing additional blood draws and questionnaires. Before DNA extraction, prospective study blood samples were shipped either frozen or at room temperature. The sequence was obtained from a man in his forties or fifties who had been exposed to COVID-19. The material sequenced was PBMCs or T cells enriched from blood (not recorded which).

The sequenced DNA is TGTGCCAGCTCACCGATTCGACAGGCGGAGACCCAGTACTTC. This translates into CASSPIRQAETQYF. The chain uses TRBV18 and TRBJ2-5; matching of 6 bases hints at TRBD1 as the D gene. The CDR3 holds 14 amino acids from the cysteine to the phenylalanine. The only DNA kept is the CDR3, 42 bases in frame from the first base. CDR1 and CDR2, per the germline V gene, are KGHSH and LQKENI. Cut back by 3 bases and 5 bases, the V and J ends lie 13 bases apart.